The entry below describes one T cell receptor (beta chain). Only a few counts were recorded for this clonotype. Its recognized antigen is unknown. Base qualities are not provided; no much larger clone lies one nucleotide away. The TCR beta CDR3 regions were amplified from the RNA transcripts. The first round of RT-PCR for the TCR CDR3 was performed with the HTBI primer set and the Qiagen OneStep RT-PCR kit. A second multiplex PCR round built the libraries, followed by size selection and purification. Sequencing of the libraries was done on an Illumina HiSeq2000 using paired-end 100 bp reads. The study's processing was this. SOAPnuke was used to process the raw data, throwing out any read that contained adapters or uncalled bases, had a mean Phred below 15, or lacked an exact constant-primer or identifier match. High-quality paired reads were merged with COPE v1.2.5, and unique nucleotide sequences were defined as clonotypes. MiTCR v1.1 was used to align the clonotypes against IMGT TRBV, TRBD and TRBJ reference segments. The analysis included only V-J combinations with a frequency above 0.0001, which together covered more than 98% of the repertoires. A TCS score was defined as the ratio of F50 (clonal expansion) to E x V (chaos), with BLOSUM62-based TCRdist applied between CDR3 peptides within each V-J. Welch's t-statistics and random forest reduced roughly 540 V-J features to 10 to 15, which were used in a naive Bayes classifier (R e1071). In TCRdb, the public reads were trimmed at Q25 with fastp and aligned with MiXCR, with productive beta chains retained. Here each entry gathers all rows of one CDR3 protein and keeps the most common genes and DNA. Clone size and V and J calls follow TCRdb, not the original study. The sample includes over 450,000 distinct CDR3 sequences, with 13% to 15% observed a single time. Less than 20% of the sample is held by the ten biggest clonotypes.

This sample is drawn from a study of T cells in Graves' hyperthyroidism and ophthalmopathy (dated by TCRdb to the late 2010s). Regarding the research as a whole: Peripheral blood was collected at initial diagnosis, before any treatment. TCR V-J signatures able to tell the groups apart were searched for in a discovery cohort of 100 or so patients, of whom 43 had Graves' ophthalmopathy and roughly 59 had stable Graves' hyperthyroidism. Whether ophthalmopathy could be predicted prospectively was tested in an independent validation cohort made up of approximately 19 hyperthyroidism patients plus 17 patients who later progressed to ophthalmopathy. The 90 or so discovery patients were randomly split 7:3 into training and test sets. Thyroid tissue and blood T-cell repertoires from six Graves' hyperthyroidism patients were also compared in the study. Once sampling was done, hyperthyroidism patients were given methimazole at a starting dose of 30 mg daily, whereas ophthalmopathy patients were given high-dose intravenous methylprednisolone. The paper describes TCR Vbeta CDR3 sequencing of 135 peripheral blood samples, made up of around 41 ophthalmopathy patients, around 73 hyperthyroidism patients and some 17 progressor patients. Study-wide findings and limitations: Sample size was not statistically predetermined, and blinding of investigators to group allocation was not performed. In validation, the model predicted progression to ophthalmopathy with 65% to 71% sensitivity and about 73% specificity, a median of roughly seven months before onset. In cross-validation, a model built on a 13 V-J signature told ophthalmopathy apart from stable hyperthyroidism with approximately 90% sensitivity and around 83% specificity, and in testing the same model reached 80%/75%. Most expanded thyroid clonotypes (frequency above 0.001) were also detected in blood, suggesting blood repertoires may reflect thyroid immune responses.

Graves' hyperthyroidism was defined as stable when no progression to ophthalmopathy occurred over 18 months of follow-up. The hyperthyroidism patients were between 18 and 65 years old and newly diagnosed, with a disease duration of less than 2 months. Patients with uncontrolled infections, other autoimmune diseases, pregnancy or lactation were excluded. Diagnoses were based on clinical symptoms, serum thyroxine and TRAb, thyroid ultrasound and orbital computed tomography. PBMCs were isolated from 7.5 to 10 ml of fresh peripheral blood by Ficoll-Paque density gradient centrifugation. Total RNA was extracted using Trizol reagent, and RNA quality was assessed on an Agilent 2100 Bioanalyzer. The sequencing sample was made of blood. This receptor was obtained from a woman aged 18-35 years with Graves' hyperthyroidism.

The DNA sequence is TGTGCCAGCGCCCCAGAGACTGGGGCCAACGTCCTGACTTTC. Its protein is CASAPETGANVLTF. Recombination connected TRBV18 to TRBJ2-6, with the D gene too uncertain to name. The CDR3 has 14 amino acids, counting the end cysteine and phenylalanine. Just CDR3 DNA is preserved here, 42 bases in frame from base 1. CDR1 and CDR2 (KGHSH, LQKENI) derive from the germline V gene. The junction shows trimming of 8 bases on V and 2 bases on J, plus 10 bases between the germline ends.